The source of this T cell receptor (beta chain) is a study of regulatory T cells in long-lasting Graves disease. Study-wide context: Antithyroid drugs had been taken by newly diagnosed Graves' patients for under 3 months.

General study points: Segments TRBV28, TRBJ1-2 and TRBJ2-5 showed preferential usage in persistent disease.

Described time point: newly diagnosed GD, antithyroid drugs for less than 3 months. The authors made the TCR library using RNA they extracted from PBMCs. This clonotype was seen ten or more times. What it binds is not known. The germline V gene encodes CDR1 SNHLY and CDR2 FYNNEI. The CDR3 has 13 residues. The V end lost 7 bases, the J end lost 6 bases, and 12 bases lay between the germline ends. CDR3 regions were amplified by Arm-PCR using iRepertoire HTBI primers to build TCR beta libraries. TCRdb redid the calling of the multiplex PCR reads with MiXCR, one entry per CDR3 protein. The sample lists a few hundred thousand distinct CDR3 sequences; roughly 12% were seen once. The sample was also linked to a second study, of T cells in Graves' hyperthyroidism and ophthalmopathy. That report notes: Most thyroid clonotypes expanded above 0.001 appeared in blood too.

The sample consisted of peripheral blood mononuclear cells (PBMCs), taken at new diagnosis, from a patient treated with antithyroid drugs. The chain employs TRBV2 and TRBJ2-2, with D tentatively TRBD2 (6 bases). The sequence came from a man aged 30 to 39 with Graves disease. CDR3: CASILAPAGELFF. CDR3 coding DNA: TGTGCCAGCATACTAGCCCCCGCCGGGGAGCTGTTTTTT.